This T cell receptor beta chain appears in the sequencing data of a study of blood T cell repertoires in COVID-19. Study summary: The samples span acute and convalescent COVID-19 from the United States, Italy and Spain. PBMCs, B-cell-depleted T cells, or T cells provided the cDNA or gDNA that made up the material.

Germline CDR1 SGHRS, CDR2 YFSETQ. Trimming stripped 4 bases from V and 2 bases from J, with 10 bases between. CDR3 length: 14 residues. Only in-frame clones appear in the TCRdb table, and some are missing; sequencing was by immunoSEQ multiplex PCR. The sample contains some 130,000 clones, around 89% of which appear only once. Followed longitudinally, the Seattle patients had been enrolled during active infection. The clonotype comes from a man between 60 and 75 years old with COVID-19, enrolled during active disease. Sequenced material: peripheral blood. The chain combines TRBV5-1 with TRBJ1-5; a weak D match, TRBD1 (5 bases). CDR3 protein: CASSPGGGNQPQHF. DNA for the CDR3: TGCGCCAGCAGCCCGGGGGGTGGCAATCAGCCCCAGCATTTT.